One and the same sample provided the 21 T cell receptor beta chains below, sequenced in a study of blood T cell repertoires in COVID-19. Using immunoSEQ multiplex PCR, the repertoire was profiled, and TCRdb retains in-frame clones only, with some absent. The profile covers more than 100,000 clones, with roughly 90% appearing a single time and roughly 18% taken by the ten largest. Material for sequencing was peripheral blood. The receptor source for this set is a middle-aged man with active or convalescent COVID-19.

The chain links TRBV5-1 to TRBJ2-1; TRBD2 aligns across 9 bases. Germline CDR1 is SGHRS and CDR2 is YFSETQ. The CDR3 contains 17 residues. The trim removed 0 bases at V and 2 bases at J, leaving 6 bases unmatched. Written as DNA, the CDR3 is TGCGCCAGCAGCTTGGGTGTTAGCGGGAGTACCTACAATGAGCAGTTCTTC. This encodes CASSLGVSGSTYNEQFF.

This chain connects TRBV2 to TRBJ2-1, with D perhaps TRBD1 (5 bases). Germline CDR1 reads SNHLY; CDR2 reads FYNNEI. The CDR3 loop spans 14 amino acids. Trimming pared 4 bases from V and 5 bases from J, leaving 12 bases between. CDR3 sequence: CASSGYRSDNEQFF. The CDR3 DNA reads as TGTGCCAGCAGTGGGTACAGGTCAGACAATGAGCAGTTCTTC.

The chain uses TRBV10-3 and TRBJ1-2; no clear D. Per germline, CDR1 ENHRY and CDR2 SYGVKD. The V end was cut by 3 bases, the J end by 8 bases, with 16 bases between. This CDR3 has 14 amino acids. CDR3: CAISDGHYDRGYTF. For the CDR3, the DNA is TGTGCCATCAGTGACGGTCACTATGATAGGGGCTACACCTTC.

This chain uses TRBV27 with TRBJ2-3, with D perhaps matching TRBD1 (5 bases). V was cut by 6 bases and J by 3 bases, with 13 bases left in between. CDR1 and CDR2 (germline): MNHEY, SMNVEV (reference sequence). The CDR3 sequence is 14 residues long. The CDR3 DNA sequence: TGTGCCAGCAGGGTCGATTCAGGGACAGATACGCAGTATTTT. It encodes CASRVDSGTDTQYF.

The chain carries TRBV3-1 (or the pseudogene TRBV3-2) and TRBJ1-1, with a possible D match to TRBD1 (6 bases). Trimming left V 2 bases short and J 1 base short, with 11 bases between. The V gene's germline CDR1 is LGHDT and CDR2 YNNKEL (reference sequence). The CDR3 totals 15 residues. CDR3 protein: CASSQSDRGNTEAFF. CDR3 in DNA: TGTGCCAGCAGCCAATCGGACAGAGGGAACACTGAAGCTTTCTTT.

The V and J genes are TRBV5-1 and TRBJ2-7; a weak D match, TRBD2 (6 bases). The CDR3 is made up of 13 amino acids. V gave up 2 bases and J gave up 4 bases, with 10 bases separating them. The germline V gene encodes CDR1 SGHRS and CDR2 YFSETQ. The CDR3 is CASSFNGGYEQYF. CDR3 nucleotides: TGCGCCAGCAGCTTCAATGGGGGGTACGAGCAGTACTTC.

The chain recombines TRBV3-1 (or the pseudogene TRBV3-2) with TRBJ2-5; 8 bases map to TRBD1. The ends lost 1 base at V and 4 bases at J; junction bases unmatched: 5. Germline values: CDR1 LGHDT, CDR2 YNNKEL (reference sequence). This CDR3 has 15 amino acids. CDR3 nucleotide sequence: TGTGCCAGCAGCCAAGTTCGGACAGGGAGAGAGACCCAGTACTTC. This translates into CASSQVRTGRETQYF.

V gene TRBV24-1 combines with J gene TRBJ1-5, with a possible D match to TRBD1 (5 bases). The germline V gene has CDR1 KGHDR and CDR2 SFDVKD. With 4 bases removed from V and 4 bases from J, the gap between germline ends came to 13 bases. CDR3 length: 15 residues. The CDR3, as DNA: TGTGCCACCAGTGAGGCAGGGATTGATAATCAGCCCCAGCATTTT. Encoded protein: CATSEAGIDNQPQHF.

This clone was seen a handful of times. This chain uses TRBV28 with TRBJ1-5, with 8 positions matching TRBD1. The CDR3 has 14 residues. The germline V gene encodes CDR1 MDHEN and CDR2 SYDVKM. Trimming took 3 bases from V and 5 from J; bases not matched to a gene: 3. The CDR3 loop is CASSLGQDYQPQHF. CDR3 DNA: TGTGCCAGCAGTTTGGGACAGGATTATCAGCCCCAGCATTTT.

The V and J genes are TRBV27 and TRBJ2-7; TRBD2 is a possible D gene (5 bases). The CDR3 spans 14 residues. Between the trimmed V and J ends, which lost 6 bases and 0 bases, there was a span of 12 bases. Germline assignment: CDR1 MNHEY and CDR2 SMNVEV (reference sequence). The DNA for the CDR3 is TGTGCCAGCAGACTGGGGAGATCCTCCTACGAGCAGTACTTC. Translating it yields CASRLGRSSYEQYF.

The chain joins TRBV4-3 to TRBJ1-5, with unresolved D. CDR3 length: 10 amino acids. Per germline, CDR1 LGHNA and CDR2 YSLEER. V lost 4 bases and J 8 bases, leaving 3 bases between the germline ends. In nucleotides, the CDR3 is TGCGCCAGCAGCCCCGAGCCCCAGCATTTT. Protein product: CASSPEPQHF.

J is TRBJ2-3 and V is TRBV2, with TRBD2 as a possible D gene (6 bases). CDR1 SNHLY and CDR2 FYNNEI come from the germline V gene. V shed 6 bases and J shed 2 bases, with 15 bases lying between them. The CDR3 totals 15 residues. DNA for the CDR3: TGTGCCAGCAGCGGGAGACATACCTCCACAGATACGCAGTATTTT. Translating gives CASSGRHTSTDTQYF.

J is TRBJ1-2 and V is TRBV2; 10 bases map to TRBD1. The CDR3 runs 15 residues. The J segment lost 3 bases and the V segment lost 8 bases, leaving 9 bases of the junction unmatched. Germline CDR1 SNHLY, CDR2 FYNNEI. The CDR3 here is CASVRDRGADYGYTF. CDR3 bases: TGTGCCAGCGTCCGGGACAGGGGAGCGGACTATGGCTACACCTTC.

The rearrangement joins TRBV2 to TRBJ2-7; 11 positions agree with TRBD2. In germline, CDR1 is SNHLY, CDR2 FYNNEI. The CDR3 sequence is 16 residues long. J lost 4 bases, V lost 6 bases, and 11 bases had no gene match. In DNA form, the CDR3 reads TGTGCCAGCAGCTCTGATCCGGGACTAGCGGCTTACGAGCAGTACTTC. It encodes CASSSDPGLAAYEQYF.

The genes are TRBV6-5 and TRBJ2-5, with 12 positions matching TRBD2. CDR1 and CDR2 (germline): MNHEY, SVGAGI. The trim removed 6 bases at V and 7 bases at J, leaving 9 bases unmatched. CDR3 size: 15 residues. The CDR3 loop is CASRRPSGRVVTQYF. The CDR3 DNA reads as TGTGCCAGCAGGCGCCCTAGCGGGAGGGTTGTGACCCAGTACTTC.

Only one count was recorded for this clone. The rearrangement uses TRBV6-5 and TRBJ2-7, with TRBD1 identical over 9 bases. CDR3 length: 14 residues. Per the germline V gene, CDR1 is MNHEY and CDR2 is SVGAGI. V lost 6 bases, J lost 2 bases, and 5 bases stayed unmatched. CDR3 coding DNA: TGTGCCAGCAGACGGACAGGGGACGCCTACGAGCAGTACTTC. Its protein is CASRRTGDAYEQYF.

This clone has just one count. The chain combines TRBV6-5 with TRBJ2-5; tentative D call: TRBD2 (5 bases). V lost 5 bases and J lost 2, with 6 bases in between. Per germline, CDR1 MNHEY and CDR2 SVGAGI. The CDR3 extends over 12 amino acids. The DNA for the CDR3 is TGTGCCAGCAGTCGGGGTCAAGAGACCCAGTACTTC. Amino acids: CASSRGQETQYF.

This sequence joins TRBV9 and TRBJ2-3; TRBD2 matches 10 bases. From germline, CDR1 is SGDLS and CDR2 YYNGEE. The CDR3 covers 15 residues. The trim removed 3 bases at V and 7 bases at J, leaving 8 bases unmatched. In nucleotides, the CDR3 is TGTGCCAGCAGCGCGCTAGCGGGAGCGGTGAATACGCAGTATTTT. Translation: CASSALAGAVNTQYF.

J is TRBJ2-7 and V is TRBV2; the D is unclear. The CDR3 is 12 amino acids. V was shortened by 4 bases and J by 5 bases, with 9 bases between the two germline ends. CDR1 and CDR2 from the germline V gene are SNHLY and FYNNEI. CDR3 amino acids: CASSVVGDEQYF. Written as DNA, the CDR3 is TGTGCCAGCAGTGTCGTGGGCGACGAGCAGTACTTC.

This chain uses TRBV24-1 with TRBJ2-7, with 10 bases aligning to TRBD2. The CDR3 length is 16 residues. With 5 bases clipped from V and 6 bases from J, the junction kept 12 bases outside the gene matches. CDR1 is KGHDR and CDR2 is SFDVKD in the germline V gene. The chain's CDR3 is CATSGSSGRDPSEQYF. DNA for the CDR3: TGTGCCACCAGTGGCTCTAGCGGGAGAGACCCTAGCGAGCAGTACTTC.

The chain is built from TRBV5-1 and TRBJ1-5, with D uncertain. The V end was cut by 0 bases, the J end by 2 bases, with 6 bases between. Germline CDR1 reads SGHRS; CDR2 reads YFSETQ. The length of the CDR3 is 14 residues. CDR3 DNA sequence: TGCGCCAGCAGCTTGGTTGCGGGCAATCAGCCCCAGCATTTT. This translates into CASSLVAGNQPQHF.